This paragraph reports one TCR beta chain. As yet, its antigen is unknown. An end of the junction differs from the germline gene, which may be a read error. Then a second PCR, running about 6 to 12 cycles, was carried out with a sample-barcoded 5' primer and a J-beta primer mix. TCRdb analysed the 5' RACE reads with MiXCR anew, one entry per CDR3 protein. The sample records about 1.6 million distinct CDR3 sequences, around 35% being singletons. These data originate in a study of blood T cells in healthy people across ages. PBMCs were isolated at a quantity of at least 6 million per sample. Notes on the study in general: Percentage of naive T cells showed a strong correlation with TCR beta diversity.

Sequencing was done on a sample of blood. This TCR derives from a woman under 40 in good health.

CDR3 region: CATSIQGQEPQYF. The CDR3 DNA reads TGTGCCACCAGCATTCAGGGGCAAGAGCCCCAGTACTTC. The V and J genes are TRBV15 and TRBJ2-5, with D perhaps matching TRBD1 (6 bases). The germline CDR1 and CDR2 sequences are LNHNV and YYDKDF (reference sequence). The CDR3 is 13 amino acids. Based on the CDR3 plus reference TRBV15 and TRBJ2-5, the full variable domain is DAMVIQNPRYQVTQFGKPVTLSCSQTLNHNVMYWYQQKSSQAPKLLFHYYDKDFNNEADTPDNFQSRRPNTSFCFLDIRSPGLGDTAMYLCATSIQGQEPQYFGPGTRLLVL.